These 24 T cell receptor beta chains originate from one sample sequenced in a study of T cell changes during pregnancy in multiple sclerosis. Clones were read by immunoSEQ multiplex PCR, and TCRdb kept only the in-frame ones, dropping some. The sample comprises 35,000 or so clones, around 90% of which are singletons, and 0.78% rests with the top ten. The sequenced sample was CD4+ T cells from peripheral blood mononuclear cells, obtained after pregnancy. The receptor source for this set is a female donor in good health, enrolled as a control in a pregnancy study.

The chain carries TRBV13 and TRBJ2-3; no firm D call. The CDR3 totals 15 residues. In germline, CDR1 is PRHDT, CDR2 FYEKMQ (reference sequence). The V and J ends lost 6 bases and 1 base respectively, with 14 bases between them. CDR3: CASSIELRGTDTQYF. The CDR3 DNA reads TGTGCCAGCAGTATCGAGCTCCGGGGCACAGATACGCAGTATTTT.

The chain joins TRBV10-2 to TRBJ1-3; D is uncertain. The CDR3 loop spans 15 amino acids. V gave up 2 bases and J gave up 0 bases, with 8 bases separating them. Germline assignment: CDR1 WSHSY and CDR2 SAAADI. The CDR3: CASSETGNSGNTIYF. The CDR3 coding sequence is TGCGCCAGCAGTGAGACGGGGAACTCTGGAAACACCATATATTTT.

The table lists this clone with a count of one. The chain couples TRBV4-2 to TRBJ1-2, with TRBD1 matching over 7 bases. The CDR3 has 17 amino acids. From germline, CDR1 is LGHNA and CDR2 YNFKEQ. Germline trimming cut 0 bases from V and 8 bases from J; bases unmatched to any gene: 15. DNA of the CDR3: TGTGCCAGCAGCCAAGAAGAGGGGGCCCGTCAGTTGAGGGGCTACACCTTC. Its translation is CASSQEEGARQLRGYTF.

The rearrangement joins TRBV9 to TRBJ2-2; TRBD2 aligns across 14 bases. J gave up 5 bases and V 2 bases, and 11 bases lay outside the gene matches. CDR3 length: 19 residues. In germline, CDR1 is SGDLS, CDR2 YYNGEE. The CDR3 DNA reads TGTGCCAGCAGCGTGTCCGGGACTAGCGGGGGCCGGGGGACCGGGGAGCTGTTTTTT. This gives the protein CASSVSGTSGGRGTGELFF.

This chain links TRBV27 with TRBJ1-2, with TRBD1 matching 7 bases. The V gene's germline CDR1 is MNHEY and CDR2 SMNVEV (reference sequence). Losses at the gene ends were 2 bases for V and 8 bases for J; bases not matched to a gene: 11. This CDR3 has 15 amino acids. The CDR3 DNA sequence: TGTGCCAGCAGTTTAGGGGGGACAGCCGGGGAGGGCTACACCTTC. Protein product: CASSLGGTAGEGYTF.

This clone came up once. V is TRBV6-5 and J is TRBJ1-2; D unresolved. Trimming removed 7 bases at V and 2 bases at J, with 11 bases between. This CDR3 is 13 amino acids long. From germline, CDR1 is MNHEY and CDR2 SVGAGI. CDR3 sequence (DNA): TGTGCCAGCAAGAAAGAGTTCAACTATGGCTACACCTTC. Protein product: CASKKEFNYGYTF.

CDR3 in amino acids: CASSGRTSYTF. The CDR3 DNA reads TGTGCCAGCAGTGGCCGTACTAGCTACACCTTC. The J gene is TRBJ1-2, the V gene TRBV25-1; D remains unclear. The germline V gene has CDR1 MGHDK and CDR2 SYGVNS. Trimming took 4 bases from V and 9 from J, leaving 9 bases between them. CDR3 length equals 11 residues.

This clone is labeled medium-sized. V usage is TRBV7-8 and J usage is TRBJ1-6; D is unclear. Germline-derived CDR1 and CDR2 are SGHVS and FQNEAQ. This CDR3 has 17 amino acids. The germline V and J ends were trimmed by 5 bases and 2 bases, with 16 bases remaining between them. CDR3 sequence reads: CASSLEAQRAYNSPLHF. CDR3 nucleotide sequence: TGTGCCAGCAGCCTTGAGGCCCAAAGAGCCTATAATTCACCCCTCCACTTT.

The chain is built from TRBV5-4 and TRBJ2-7; D ambiguous. V was cut by 4 bases and J by 0 bases, with 14 bases left in between. The CDR3 is 15 residues long. Germline V gene data show CDR1 as SGHNT and CDR2 as YYREEE (reference sequence). The CDR3 protein is CASSTSVSLSYEQYF. The CDR3 DNA reads TGTGCCAGCAGCACCAGCGTATCACTCTCCTACGAGCAGTACTTC.

The CDR3 is CASRMTSGRISLSHEQYF. In DNA form, the CDR3 reads TGTGCCAGCAGAATGACTAGCGGGAGGATATCGTTGTCCCACGAGCAGTACTTC. The rearrangement joins TRBV11-2 to TRBJ2-7, with 13 positions matching TRBD2. The CDR3 totals 18 residues. CDR1 SGHAT and CDR2 FQNNGV come from the germline V gene. V lost 6 bases to trimming and J lost 5 bases; unmatched junction nucleotides: 16. The full variable domain, in which reference TRBV11-2 and TRBJ2-7 provide the parts outside the CDR3, is EAGVAQSPRYKIIEKRQSVAFWCNPISGHATLYWYQQILGQGPKLLIQFQNNGVVDDSQLPKDRFSAERLKGVDSTLKIQPAKLEDSAVYLCASRMTSGRISLSHEQYFGPGTRLTVT.

This chain uses TRBV5-6 with TRBJ2-3, with 15 bases aligning to TRBD2. The junction had 8 bases not matched to a gene; V was cut back by 1 base and J by 2 bases. The germline gives CDR1 SGHDT, CDR2 YYEEEE. The CDR3 is made up of 19 amino acids. CDR3 nucleotide sequence: TGTGCCAGCAGCTTGAGACCGGGACTAGCGGGGGGAATCACAGATACGCAGTATTTT. Protein sequence: CASSLRPGLAGGITDTQYF.

The rearrangement uses TRBV19 and TRBJ2-2; 7 bases agree with TRBD2. The CDR3 has 13 residues. The junction had 3 bases not matched to a gene; V was cut back by 7 bases and J by 4 bases. Germline V gene data show CDR1 as LNHDA and CDR2 as SQIVND (reference sequence). The CDR3 DNA reads TGTGCCAGTAAGCCTAGCGGCACCGGGGAGCTGTTTTTT. Translated, it gives CASKPSGTGELFF. Together with reference TRBV19 and TRBJ2-2, the CDR3 gives the full variable domain: DGGITQSPKYLFRKEGQNVTLSCEQNLNHDAMYWYRQDPGQGLRLIYYSQIVNDFQKGDIAEGYSVSREKKESFPLTVTSAQKNPTAFYLCASKPSGTGELFFGEGSRLTVL.

The rearrangement links TRBV7-2 to TRBJ2-7, with a possible D match to TRBD2 (7 bases). The germline gives CDR1 SGHTA, CDR2 FQGNSA. The CDR3 is 15 residues long. V was clipped by 0 bases and J by 6 bases, with 15 bases between them. The CDR3 region has the DNA TGTGCCAGCAGCTTAGCGGGCGGGGGAGGGGGCGAGCAGTACTTC. This sequence encodes CASSLAGGGGGEQYF.

J is TRBJ1-2 and V is TRBV4-2; D not certain. CDR1 is LGHNA, CDR2 YNFKEQ, per germline. V was pared by 0 bases and J by 2 bases, with 10 bases between. The CDR3 is 15 residues long. In DNA, the CDR3 is TGTGCCAGCAGCCAAGATCGAACAGCAAACTATGGCTACACCTTC. This translates into CASSQDRTANYGYTF.

In this sample, this clone turned up once. The gene calls are TRBV19 and TRBJ1-5, with D tentatively TRBD1 (6 bases). The CDR3 is 16 amino acids. The V gene lost 5 bases and the J gene lost 4 bases, with 18 bases spanning the gap. The V gene's germline CDR1 is LNHDA and CDR2 SQIVND (reference sequence). CDR3 nucleotide sequence: TGTGCCAGTAGTCCGTATACAGGGAGGGAGAATCAGCCCCAGCATTTT. Translated: CASSPYTGRENQPQHF.

The chain recombines TRBV7-9 with TRBJ1-1, with a weak D call TRBD1 (6 bases). CDR1 is SEHNR and CDR2 is FQNEAQ in the germline V gene (reference sequence). The CDR3 has 12 residues. V gave up 8 bases and J gave up 1 base, with 8 bases separating them. DNA of the CDR3: TGTGCCAGCGGACAGCAGAACACTGAAGCTTTCTTT. Translation gives CASGQQNTEAFF.

This clone was recorded only once. The chain couples TRBV27 to TRBJ2-3; 13 bases fit TRBD2. This CDR3 is 15 amino acids long. With V trimmed by 5 bases and J by 5 bases, 4 bases remained unmatched. In germline, CDR1 is MNHEY, CDR2 SMNVEV (reference sequence). The CDR3 sequence is CASSAWTSGRDTQYF. The CDR3, as DNA: TGTGCCAGCAGTGCCTGGACTAGCGGGAGAGATACGCAGTATTTT.

This clone was seen once. V is TRBV6-1 and J is TRBJ2-3, with TRBD2 as a possible D gene (6 bases). The CDR3 is 14 residues long. Germline V lookup: CDR1 MNHNS, CDR2 SASEGT. V was cut by 3 bases and J by 3 bases, with 10 bases left in between. CDR3 DNA sequence: TGTGCCAGCAGTGAGGCAGGGACTACAGATACGCAGTATTTT. Translated: CASSEAGTTDTQYF.

This clone is termed medium-sized (0.01 to 0.1%). This chain joins TRBV9 and TRBJ1-1; D is perhaps TRBD1 (5 bases). The germline V and J ends were trimmed by 0 bases and 4 bases, with 10 bases remaining between them. The CDR3 consists of 14 residues. The germline gives CDR1 SGDLS, CDR2 YYNGEE. The CDR3 nucleotides read TGTGCCAGCAGCGTAGTGGTGGGGCCCACTGAAGCTTTCTTT. It specifies CASSVVVGPTEAFF.

The CDR3 reads CASSMGDTYNEQFF. In nucleotides, the CDR3 is TGTGCCAGTAGTATGGGGGACACCTACAATGAGCAGTTCTTC. The chain joins TRBV19 to TRBJ2-1, with a tentative D call TRBD1 (6 bases). V lost 3 bases and J 2 bases, leaving 8 bases between the germline ends. The CDR3 is 14 amino acids. The V gene's germline CDR1 is LNHDA and CDR2 SQIVND (reference sequence). The full variable domain, its missing parts supplied by reference TRBV19 and TRBJ2-1, is DGGITQSPKYLFRKEGQNVTLSCEQNLNHDAMYWYRQDPGQGLRLIYYSQIVNDFQKGDIAEGYSVSREKKESFPLTVTSAQKNPTAFYLCASSMGDTYNEQFFGPGTRLTVL.

The CDR3 is CASSSRLAESSYNEQFF. CDR3 nucleotide sequence: TGTGCCAGCTCATCACGACTAGCGGAGAGCTCCTACAATGAGCAGTTCTTC. The chain combines TRBV18 with TRBJ2-1; 9 nucleotides align to TRBD2. CDR3 length equals 17 residues. Germline lookup yields CDR1 KGHSH and CDR2 LQKENI. The V and J ends lost 5 bases and 0 bases, in that order; junction bases with no gene match: 8.

The chain is built from TRBV5-1 and TRBJ1-1; D might be TRBD1 (6 bases). Germline loops: CDR1 SGHRS, CDR2 YFSETQ. V was shortened by 2 bases and J by 0 bases, with 8 bases between the two germline ends. The CDR3 is 14 amino acids. For the CDR3, the DNA is TGCGCCAGCAGCTTTAACAGGGTGAACACTGAAGCTTTCTTT. Its protein product is CASSFNRVNTEAFF.

The chain carries TRBV6-5 and TRBJ1-5, with 9 bases fitting TRBD1. Germline V gives CDR1 MNHEY, CDR2 SVGAGI. The CDR3 totals 14 residues. The junction had 6 bases not matched to a gene; V was cut back by 6 bases and J by 6 bases. CDR3 coding DNA: TGTGCCAGCAGCCGGGACAGGGTTAGTCAGCCCCAGCATTTT. Protein sequence: CASSRDRVSQPQHF.

This chain joins TRBV6-5 and TRBJ1-1, with TRBD1 identical over 10 bases. Looked up from germline, CDR1 is MNHEY and CDR2 is SVGAGI. Trimming removed 5 bases from V and 4 bases from J; junction bases left unmatched: 7. CDR3 length: 15 residues. The CDR3 region is CASSGRDRGRTEAFF. The CDR3 DNA is TGTGCCAGCAGTGGCCGGGACAGGGGTCGCACTGAAGCTTTCTTT.